This T cell receptor beta chain was sequenced during a study of CD8+ T cells in alopecia areata. Reverse transcribed after extraction, RNA yielded cDNA as the sequencing template. TCRdb's copy holds only in-frame clones and misses some; the assay was immunoSEQ multiplex PCR. The sample records 200,000 to 250,000 clones, over 60% being singletons. Treatment of the sample: oral pan-JAK inhibitor, 5-10 mg twice daily. The receptor's source is a human donor with alopecia areata. Sequencing used CD4+ T cells sorted from blood, obtained at week 4, from a patient treated with tofacitinib.

The CDR3 loop reads CASSLVAGDQPQHF. The CDR3, as DNA: TGTGCCAGCAGCTTAGTCGCGGGGGATCAGCCCCAGCATTTT. The gene calls are TRBV7-2 and TRBJ1-5; a possible D gene is TRBD1 (5 bases). Germline lookup yields CDR1 SGHTA and CDR2 FQGNSA. V was cut by 1 base and J by 5 bases, with 9 bases left in between. This CDR3 contains 14 residues.